This TCR beta chain was retrieved from a study of identical twins. CDR1 and CDR2 (germline): SGHDN, FVKESK. The CDR3 totals 14 residues. The germline V and J ends were trimmed by 1 base and 6 bases, with 10 bases remaining between them. Template switching supplied a universal primer site; unique molecular identifiers were carried on the cDNA. From the 5' RACE reads, TCRdb called clonotypes with MiXCR, one entry per CDR3 protein. The sample holds around 530,000 distinct CDR3 sequences, approximately 14% seen once. Remarks on this clonotype: Its antigen is currently unknown.

All of the donors were Caucasians in good health. Whole-study results and caveats: High-abundance cord blood beta clonotypes had fewer insertions; memory repertoires showed none. The study found weaker excess twin sharing in beta out-of-frame sequences.

The sample also formed part of further work on yellow fever vaccine responses in identical twins.

The V and J genes are TRBV14 and TRBJ2-1; TRBD1 is a possible D gene (5 bases). The sample was CD4+ T cells sorted from blood. The clonotype was recovered from a woman under 30 in good health. This chain's CDR3 is CASSQVQGLNEQFF. In DNA form, the CDR3 reads TGTGCCAGCAGCCAAGTTCAGGGCCTCAATGAGCAGTTCTTC.